This T cell receptor beta chain was obtained from a study of blood T cell repertoires in COVID-19. Clones were sequenced by immunoSEQ multiplex PCR, and TCRdb holds only the in-frame ones, with some missing. The sample has about 240,000 clones, 80% to 90% seen once. Trimming shortened V by 5 bases and J by 3 bases, and 10 bases separated the two germline ends. Looked up from germline, CDR1 is SEHNR and CDR2 is FQNEAQ (reference sequence). The CDR3 covers 13 residues. The table lists this clone with a count of one. The sequencing sample was made of PBMCs or T cells enriched from blood (not recorded which). The receptor's source is a woman aged 25 to 39 who had recovered from COVID-19. The gene calls are TRBV7-9 and TRBJ1-1, with D possibly matching TRBD1 (6 bases). The CDR3 region is CASSAGQHTEAFF. CDR3 coding DNA: TGTGCCAGCAGCGCTGGACAGCACACTGAAGCTTTCTTT.